The 4 T cell receptor beta chains listed next were all sequenced from one sample in a study of blood T cell repertoires in COVID-19. TCRdb's copy holds only in-frame clones and misses some; the assay was immunoSEQ multiplex PCR. Altogether 310,000 or so clones are present, 87% being singletons, with the ten largest covering about 8.9%. Sequencing was carried out using PBMCs or T cells enriched from blood (not recorded which). These receptors all come from a woman between 18 and 30 years old who had recovered from COVID-19.

CDR3 sequence: CASSQSTPGQANTEAFF. CDR3 DNA: TGCGCCAGCAGCCAGAGCACTCCGGGACAGGCGAACACTGAAGCTTTCTTT. V is TRBV4-3 and J is TRBJ1-1; 8 bases are shared with TRBD1. CDR3 length: 17 residues. Germline V gene lookup returns CDR1 LGHNA and CDR2 YSLEER. With V trimmed by 3 bases and J by 1 base, 10 bases remained unmatched.

The V call is TRBV9, the J call TRBJ2-7, with 8 bases fitting TRBD2. There are 14 residues in the CDR3. Per germline, CDR1 SGDLS and CDR2 YYNGEE. Germline trimming cut 4 bases from V and 1 base from J; bases unmatched to any gene: 4. Written as DNA, the CDR3 is TGTGCCAGCAGCCCCGGGACTAGTTCCTACGAGCAGTACTTC. This codes for CASSPGTSSYEQYF.

This chain uses TRBV11-2 with TRBJ2-7, with 10 bases that match TRBD1. Germline V CDR1 and CDR2: SGHAT, FQNNGV. CDR3 length equals 19 residues. V gave up 2 bases and J gave up 1 base; unmatched junction bases: 14. The CDR3 sequence is CASSLRWPPGQGPSYEQYF. CDR3 nucleotides: TGTGCCAGCAGCTTACGTTGGCCTCCGGGACAGGGGCCTTCCTACGAGCAGTACTTC.

Written as DNA, the CDR3 is TGTGCCCTCGAGACAGGGGAGTTGTACGAGCAGTACTTC. Translation: CALETGELYEQYF. This rearrangement joins TRBV7-3 to TRBJ2-7; 8 bases are shared with TRBD1. This CDR3 has 13 amino acids. Germline V gene sequence: CDR1 SGHTA, CDR2 FQGTGA. V lost 11 bases, J lost 4 bases, and 10 bases stayed unmatched. The whole variable domain, filled in from reference TRBV7-3 and TRBJ2-7, reads GAGVSQTPSNKVTEKGKYVELRCDPISGHTALYWYRQSLGQGPEFLIYFQGTGAADDSGLPNDRFFAVRPEGSVSTLKIQRTERGDSAVYLCALETGELYEQYFGPGTRLTVT.